The clone carrying this TCR beta chain was counted only a few times. Its specificity is not known. TCRdb's table, derived via immunoSEQ multiplex PCR, lists solely in-frame clones and lacks some. Of tens of thousands of clones listed, 83% were seen once; the top ten hold 5% to 6.5%. These data originate in a study of T cell responses to AZD1222 COVID-19 vaccine. Study outcomes and limitations: Repertoires in all cases were sampled only once the peak T cell response had passed. Variant regions that are unmutated are reportedly the target of nearly half of spike-specific TCRs.

This TCR derives from an adult who received the AZD1222 COVID-19 vaccine. The material sequenced was peripheral blood, taken 28 days after the second AZD1222 dose.

CDR3 DNA sequence: TGTGCCAGCAGTCAGGGGACCGGGGAGCTGTTTTTT. It translates to CASSQGTGELFF. The chain joins TRBV6-5 to TRBJ2-2; D might be TRBD1 (6 bases). The CDR3 spans 12 residues. Trimming left V 5 bases short and J 5 bases short, with 6 bases between. Per the germline V gene, CDR1 is MNHEY and CDR2 is SVGAGI.